The 5 T cell receptor beta chains below come from one sample, sequenced in a study of T cell repertoires in cytomegalovirus infection. TCRdb called the reads again in MiXCR, with one record for every CDR3 protein. The sample has 140,000 to 150,000 distinct CDR3 sequences; over 25% are singletons. Their antigen targets remain unknown. Material: CD8+ T cells from cultured PBMCs, obtained from culture after CMV antigen stimulation. The receptor source for this set is a human donor in good health (CMV status not recorded). Some clones in this sample may be carry-over from other donors' samples.

A few counts support this clonotype. The chain uses TRBV6-8 and TRBJ2-5, with 8 bases matching TRBD2. CDR1 and CDR2 (germline): MNHGY, SAAAGT. The CDR3 extends over 16 amino acids. The ends lost 4 bases at V and 4 bases at J; junction bases unmatched: 11. The CDR3 region has the DNA TGTGCCAGCAGTTCAGGGACTAGTCCGGGGGGAGAGACCCAGTACTTC. Its translation: CASSSGTSPGGETQYF.

This clonotype showed up many times. The gene calls are TRBV7-2 and TRBJ2-5, with 7 bases lining up with TRBD1. This CDR3 contains 15 residues. Germline trimming cut 4 bases from V and 5 bases from J; bases unmatched to any gene: 10. Germline V gene data show CDR1 as SGHTA and CDR2 as FQGNSA. The CDR3 DNA follows: TGTGCCAGCAGCTACCTTGACAGGGTGCAGGAGACCCAGTACTTC. Translated, it gives CASSYLDRVQETQYF.

The chain combines TRBV2 with TRBJ1-2; the D is unclear. The CDR3 is made up of 11 amino acids. Germline-derived CDR1 and CDR2 are SNHLY and FYNNEI. Trimming pared 6 bases from V and 5 bases from J, leaving 7 bases between. CDR3 region: CASRTSYGYTF. CDR3 nucleotide sequence: TGTGCCAGCAGAACAAGTTATGGCTACACCTTC.

This clonotype was counted many times. This chain links TRBV7-2 with TRBJ2-3; possibly TRBD1 for D (6 bases). This CDR3 contains 14 residues. Deletions cut 5 bases from V and 2 bases from J, with 11 bases between. Germline V gene sequence: CDR1 SGHTA, CDR2 FQGNSA. CDR3 DNA sequence: TGTGCCAGCAGCCCGGGACAACACACAGATACGCAGTATTTT. It specifies CASSPGQHTDTQYF.

The genes are TRBV7-9 and TRBJ2-1; D call uncertain. Germline V gives CDR1 SEHNR, CDR2 FQNEAQ (reference sequence). CDR3 length equals 13 residues. Trimming pared 0 bases from V and 8 bases from J, leaving 8 bases between. CDR3 amino acids: CASSLAPGDEQFF. The DNA for the CDR3 is TGTGCCAGCAGCTTAGCGCCTGGGGATGAGCAGTTCTTC.